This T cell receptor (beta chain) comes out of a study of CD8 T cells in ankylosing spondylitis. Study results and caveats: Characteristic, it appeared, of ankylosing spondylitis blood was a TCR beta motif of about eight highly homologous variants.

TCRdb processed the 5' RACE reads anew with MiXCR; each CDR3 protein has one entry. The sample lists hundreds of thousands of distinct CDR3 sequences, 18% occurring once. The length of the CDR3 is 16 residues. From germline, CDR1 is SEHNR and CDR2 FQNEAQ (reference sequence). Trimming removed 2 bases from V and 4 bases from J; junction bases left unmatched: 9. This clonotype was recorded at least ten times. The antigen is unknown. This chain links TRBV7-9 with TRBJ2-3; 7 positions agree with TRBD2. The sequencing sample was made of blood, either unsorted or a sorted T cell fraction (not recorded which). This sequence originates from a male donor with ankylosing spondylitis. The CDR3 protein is CASSLRGEPSPDTQYF. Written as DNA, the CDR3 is TGTGCCAGCAGCTTACGGGGGGAACCCAGCCCAGATACGCAGTATTTT.